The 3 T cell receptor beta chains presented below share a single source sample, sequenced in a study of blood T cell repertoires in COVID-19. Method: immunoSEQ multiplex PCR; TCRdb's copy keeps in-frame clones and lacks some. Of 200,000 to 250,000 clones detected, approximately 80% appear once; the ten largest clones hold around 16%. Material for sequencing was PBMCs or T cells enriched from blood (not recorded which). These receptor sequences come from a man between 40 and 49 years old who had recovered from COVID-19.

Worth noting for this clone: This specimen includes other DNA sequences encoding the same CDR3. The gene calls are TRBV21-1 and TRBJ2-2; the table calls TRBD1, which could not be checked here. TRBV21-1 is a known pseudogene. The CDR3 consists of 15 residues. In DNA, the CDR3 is TGTGCCAGCAGCATAACAGGGGGCGTCACCGGGGAGCTGTTTTTT. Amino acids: CASSITGGVTGELFF.

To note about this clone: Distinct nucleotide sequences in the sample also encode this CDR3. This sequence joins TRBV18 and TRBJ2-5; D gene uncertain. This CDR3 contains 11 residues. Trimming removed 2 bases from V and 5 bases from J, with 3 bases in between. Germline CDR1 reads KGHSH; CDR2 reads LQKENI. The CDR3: CASSPEETQYF. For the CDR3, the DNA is TGTGCCAGCTCACCAGAGGAGACCCAGTACTTC.

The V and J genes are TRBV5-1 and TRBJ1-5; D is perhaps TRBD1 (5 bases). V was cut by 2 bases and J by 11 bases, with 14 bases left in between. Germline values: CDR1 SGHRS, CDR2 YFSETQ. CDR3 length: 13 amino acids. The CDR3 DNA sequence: TGCGCCAGCAGCTTCGAAACTGGGGCGGCCCAGCATTTT. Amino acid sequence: CASSFETGAAQHF. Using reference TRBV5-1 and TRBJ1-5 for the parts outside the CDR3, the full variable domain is KAGVTQTPRYLIKTRGQQVTLSCSPISGHRSVSWYQQTPGQGLQFLFEYFSETQRNKGNFPGRFSGRQFSNSRSEMNVSTLELGDSALYLCASSFETGAAQHFGDGTRLSIL.